The clone carrying this T cell receptor beta chain was seen only once. This specimen includes other DNA sequences encoding the same CDR3. In the original workflow: Amplification of reference gene primers provided the estimated nucleated cell counts. Sequencing was performed with immunoSEQ multiplex PCR; in TCRdb, only in-frame clones are kept and a portion is missing. V and J calls and clone size come straight from that table; D and trimming were deduced from the DNA. The sample shows 220,000 or so clones, around 80% of them seen only once. These data are taken from a study of blood T cell repertoires in COVID-19. Study-wide context: PBMCs, B-cell-depleted T cells, or T cells provided the cDNA or gDNA that made up the material.

Germline-derived CDR1 and CDR2 are SGHRS and YFSETQ. The CDR3 length is 15 residues. With V trimmed by 3 bases and J by 2 bases, 6 bases remained unmatched. This chain joins TRBV5-1 and TRBJ2-3; 7 bases are shared with TRBD1. The sequencing input was peripheral blood. The TCR originated in a woman between 70 and 85 years old with acute or convalescent COVID-19. The CDR3 nucleotides read TGCGCCAGCAGCTCACAGGGGTCTTACACAGATACGCAGTATTTT. It yields the protein CASSSQGSYTDTQYF.